The clone carrying this TCR beta chain was recorded at least ten times. The CDR3 covers 15 residues. Germline loops: CDR1 SGHDT, CDR2 YYEEEE. The V end was cut by 4 bases, the J end by 5 bases, with 18 bases between. Full-length variable regions came from constant-region reverse primers plus semi-nested Nested Universal Primer A PCR. TCRdb independently ran MiXCR on the 5' RACE reads; one entry per CDR3 protein. The sample shows roughly 45,000 distinct CDR3 sequences, around 20% of them seen only once. Tregs were sorted as CD4+CD25+CD127-/low cells. The J gene is TRBJ1-1, the V gene TRBV5-6; possible D gene TRBD1, 6 bases. The source is a female donor with breast cancer. The sequenced material came from Tregs sorted from blood. CDR3 nucleotide sequence: TGTGCCAGCAGCACCGCCCAGGGGCGTCTTACTGAAGCTTTCTTT. Translated: CASSTAQGRLTEAFF.